This T cell receptor (beta chain) was sequenced during a study of CD8 T cells in Susac syndrome (dated by TCRdb to between 2019 and 2020). For context, the study as a whole: Among the sequenced Susac syndrome patients, about six had clinically active disease and about eight were in clinical remission. The study used repertoire sequencing to test whether antigen drove CD8+ T cell activation and differentiation in Susac syndrome. Clonality of the CD8+ T cell repertoire was compared between roughly twelve healthy donors, approximately 14 Susac syndrome patients and fewer than 16 multiple sclerosis patients. At the time of blood withdrawal, Susac syndrome patients were either therapy-naive, taking corticosteroids (with some also receiving IVIg), or on IVIg alone.

General findings and caveats noted by the study authors: The number of individuals in the TCR sequencing and HLA analysis was recognized as being relatively small. CD8+ repertoires in Susac syndrome showed clonal expansion, which was highest in CD8+ TEMRA cells and was greater in clinically active patients than in remitting patients. Looking at Susac-specific public clones, the researchers identified some 15 in the total CD8+ repertoire and roughly 5 in the CD8+ TEMRA repertoire.

RNA was extracted using the RNeasy kit, and about 0.5 to 1 microgram was reverse transcribed with random hexamers. TCR beta CDR3 regions were amplified with the immunoSEQ multiplex PCR assay covering 54 Vbeta and 13 Jbeta segments. Bias from PCR amplification was corrected by using a synthetic template baseline for primer optimization and for computational correction. The authors processed their data as follows. Reads were annotated to V, D and J genes per IMGT and analyzed with immunoSEQ Analyzer, keeping only productive sequences. Clonality was computed as one minus Shannon entropy normalized by log2 of the number of productive unique sequences. Public and private clones were assessed among the 100 most prevalent clones of each patient and control. Susac-specific clones were defined as absent from healthy and MS cohorts, around 970 published viral clones and other ImmuneACCESS disease sequences. TCRdb reworked the public reads: Q25 trimming with fastp, MiXCR clone assembly, productive beta chains retained. Entries are consolidated by CDR3 protein sequence, retaining the most common genes and DNA. TCRdb, not the original authors, processed these V and J calls. The table for this sample lists 120,000 or so distinct CDR3 sequences; about 93% of them were counted only once. The ten top clones hold around 0.2% of the sample.

A remark on this clonotype: Its antigen target is currently unknown. No base-level quality is on record; no much larger clone is a single base apart.

Peripheral blood CD8+ and CD4+ T cells from healthy donors, Susac syndrome patients and multiple sclerosis patients were profiled using high-throughput TCR beta sequencing. Recently defined diagnostic criteria for definite or probable disease were met by the Susac syndrome patients. Bulk CD8+ and CD4+ T cells were purified by magnetic negative isolation, whereas CD8+ TEMRA cells were enriched by FACS. Blood was collected in EDTA tubes and processed within 24 hours, with PBMCs isolated through density gradient centrifugation. PBMCs destined for TCR sequencing were cryopreserved in liquid nitrogen and later thawed in a 37 °C water bath. A purity of at least 90% was achieved for sorted or isolated CD4+, CD8+ and CD8+ TEMRA cells. Sequenced input: CD8+ T cells from PBMCs. The clonotype comes from a human donor with Susac syndrome.

The base sequence is TGTGCCAGCAGCTTGTGGCAGAACTACGAGCAGTACTTC. Translated, this gives CASSLWQNYEQYF. Here the chain combines TRBV5-6 and TRBJ2-7, with no reliable assignment of the D segment. In the germline V gene, CDR1 corresponds to SGHDT and CDR2 to YYEEEE. At the junction V is shortened by 1 base and J by 3 bases, with 8 bases in between. The CDR3 contains 13 residues, cysteine and phenylalanine counted. Only the CDR3 portion is preserved as DNA: 39 bases, with reading frame beginning at the first base.